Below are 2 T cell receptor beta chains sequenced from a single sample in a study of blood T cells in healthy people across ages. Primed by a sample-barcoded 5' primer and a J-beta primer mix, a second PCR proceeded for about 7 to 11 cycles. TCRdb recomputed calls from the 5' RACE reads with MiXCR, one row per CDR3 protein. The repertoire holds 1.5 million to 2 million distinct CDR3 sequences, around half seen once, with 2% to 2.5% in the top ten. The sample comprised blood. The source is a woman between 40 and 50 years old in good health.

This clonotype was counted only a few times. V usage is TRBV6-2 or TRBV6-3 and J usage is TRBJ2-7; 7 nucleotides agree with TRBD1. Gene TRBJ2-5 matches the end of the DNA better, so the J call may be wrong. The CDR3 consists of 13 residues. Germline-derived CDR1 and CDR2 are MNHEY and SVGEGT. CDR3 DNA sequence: TGTGCCAGCAGTTCCTGGGACAGAGTGACCCAGTACTTC. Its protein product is CASSSWDRVTQYF.

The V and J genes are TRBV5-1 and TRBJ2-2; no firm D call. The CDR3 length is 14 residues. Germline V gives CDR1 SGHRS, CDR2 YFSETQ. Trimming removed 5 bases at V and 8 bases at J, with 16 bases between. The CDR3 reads CASSPSVGGGELFF. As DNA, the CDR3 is TGCGCCAGCAGTCCCTCCGTAGGCGGTGGGGAGCTGTTTTTT.